This T cell receptor beta chain was sequenced during a study of Ad26.COV2.S vaccination and SARS-CoV-2 variants. The overall study: Intramuscular Ad26.COV2.S doses were given once or twice, 56 days apart.

CDR1 LGHDT and CDR2 YNNKEL come from the germline V gene (reference sequence). Trimming removed 3 bases at V and 1 base at J, with 15 bases between. There are 16 residues in the CDR3. The study's findings and limits: Reportedly, spike-specific CD8+ and CD4+ T cell responses achieved substantial breadth once vaccination had taken place.

Assay used: immunoSEQ multiplex PCR; TCRdb lists only in-frame clones, some missing. The sample has 380,000 or so clones; 88% are singletons. Sample treatment: around 19 received Ad26.COV2.S at low or high dose, single or two shots; 5 received placebo; per-sample allocation not given. The investigators took samples on day 63 after the first vaccine or placebo injection. An 18-55-year-old adult in Boston served as donor. With respect to this clone: Its antigen is as yet unknown.

This chain uses TRBV3-1 (or the pseudogene TRBV3-2) with TRBJ2-5, with a tentative D call TRBD1 (6 bases). The source was peripheral blood, collected in a trial of Ad26.COV2.S vaccine versus placebo. The TCR was taken from a person between 18 and 59 years old who received the Ad26.COV2.S COVID-19 vaccine or a placebo. CDR3 sequence reads: CASSQSTRQVQETQYF. The CDR3 DNA reads TGTGCCAGCAGCCAGAGCACAAGACAGGTCCAAGAGACCCAGTACTTC.